The subject of this entry is one T cell receptor beta chain. Its antigen is unidentified. Germline CDR1 MNHEY, CDR2 SVGAGI. This CDR3 spans 16 amino acids. Between the trimmed V and J ends, which lost 2 bases and 7 bases, there was a span of 15 bases. An approximately 120-subject validation cohort, separate from the roughly 670-subject first cohort, supplied the donors. The data derive from a study of cytomegalovirus exposure and HLA in healthy donors. Study observations and caveats: Clusters of TCRs from the first cohort tended to co-occur in the approximately 130 validation repertoires (as a later analysis found). According to the study, 180 or so TCR beta chains were cytomegalovirus-associated. Reports described diagnosis of cytomegalovirus status by the classifier as highly specific and sensitive.

Profiling relied on immunoSEQ multiplex PCR, and the TCRdb table lists in-frame clones only, not all of them. This sample carries fewer than 100,000 clones, approximately 91% of them seen once, and the ten largest clones take about 1.9%. The chain employs TRBV6-5 and TRBJ1-6; D may be TRBD1 (5 bases). Material: PBMCs. The TCR originated in a man aged 25 to 40 in good health and CMV-seronegative. The CDR3 nucleotides read TGTGCCAGCAGTTACGACGGGGGGGTCCTCAATTCACCCCTCCACTTT. Its protein is CASSYDGGVLNSPLHF.